This TCR beta chain was identified during a study of OX40 agonist ivuxolimab in advanced cancers. Sequencing used immunoSEQ multiplex PCR; TCRdb keeps in-frame clones, though not all of them. The data contain some 58,000 clones, around nine tenths of them seen just once; the ten biggest clones take up 0.6% to 0.7%. Study-level results: There were, on average, more expanded clones in CD8+ T cells than in CD4+.

Autoimmune disease history or systemic immunosuppression led to patient exclusion. This clone was observed once. Its antigen is as yet unknown. Sequenced here: CD4+ or CD8+ T cells sorted from blood, sampled in a trial of the OX40 agonist ivuxolimab. The sequence derives from an adult with an advanced solid tumor such as melanoma, head and neck, liver or kidney cancer.

CDR3 sequence: CSAVAGEEQFF. DNA of the CDR3: TGCAGTGCCGTAGCGGGAGAGGAGCAGTTCTTC. The rearrangement uses TRBV20-1 and TRBJ2-1; TRBD2 agrees at 9 bases. Germline loops: CDR1 DFQATT, CDR2 SNEGSKA (reference sequence). Losses at the gene ends were 6 bases for V and 10 bases for J; bases not matched to a gene: 4. The CDR3 is made up of 11 amino acids.